One sample yielded the 21 T cell receptor beta chains listed below, sequenced in a study of OX40 agonist ivuxolimab in advanced cancers. Profiled with immunoSEQ multiplex PCR; TCRdb holds only in-frame clones, not every one. The sample records 87,000 or so clones, approximately 85% being singletons. The material sequenced was CD4+ or CD8+ T cells sorted from blood, taken in a trial of the OX40 agonist ivuxolimab. All receptors derive from an adult with an advanced solid tumor such as melanoma, head and neck, liver or kidney cancer.

The rearrangement joins TRBV5-5 to TRBJ2-1; D unresolved. V lost 0 bases, J lost 15 bases, and 10 bases lay in between. Per germline, CDR1 SGHKS and CDR2 YYEKEE (reference sequence). The CDR3 contains 11 residues. CDR3 sequence: CASSLGPEVFF. CDR3 nucleotides: TGTGCCAGCAGCTTGGGACCAGAGGTGTTCTTC.

V gene TRBV19 combines with J gene TRBJ1-1; no clear D. In germline, CDR1 is LNHDA, CDR2 SQIVND (reference sequence). The V gene lost 3 bases and the J gene lost 1 base, with 6 bases spanning the gap. The CDR3 spans 13 residues. The CDR3 nucleotides read TGTGCCAGTAGTATCATTCAGAACACTGAAGCTTTCTTT. Translated: CASSIIQNTEAFF.

V gene TRBV28 combines with J gene TRBJ2-7; D is unresolved. Germline CDR1 and CDR2: MDHEN and SYDVKM. Trimming left V 5 bases short and J 1 base short, with 12 bases between. The CDR3 has 14 amino acids. CDR3 bases: TGTGCCAGCAGTCCCACAGCGTTTTCCTACGAGCAGTACTTC. The encoded protein is CASSPTAFSYEQYF.

The chain couples TRBV5-6 to TRBJ1-2; D possibly corresponds to TRBD1 (5 bases). CDR3 length: 14 residues. Germline lookup yields CDR1 SGHDT and CDR2 YYEEEE. V was cut by 0 bases and J by 8 bases, with 14 bases left in between. CDR3 amino acids: CASSLVAGGGGYTF. The CDR3 region has the DNA TGTGCCAGCAGCTTGGTAGCAGGTGGGGGAGGCTACACCTTC. The variable domain in full, completed from reference TRBV5-6 and TRBJ1-2, reads DAGVTQSPTHLIKTRGQQVTLRCSPKSGHDTVSWYQQALGQGPQFIFQYYEEEERQRGNFPDRFSGHQFPNYSSELNVNALLLGDSALYLCASSLVAGGGGYTFGSGTRLTVV.

V is TRBV2 and J is TRBJ1-2; D is unclear. The V end lost 6 bases, the J end lost 8 bases, and 22 bases lay between the germline ends. The germline V gene encodes CDR1 SNHLY and CDR2 FYNNEI. The CDR3 loop spans 15 amino acids. CDR3 region: CASSPSLAWRPGYTF. The CDR3 bases are TGTGCCAGCAGCCCGTCATTGGCATGGCGTCCGGGCTACACCTTC.

The CDR3 protein is CASSNGRTEQYF. CDR3 DNA sequence: TGTGCCAGCAGCAACGGACGGACCGAGCAGTACTTC. The chain joins TRBV5-6 to TRBJ2-7; D unclear. The CDR3 contains 12 residues. V lost 4 bases to trimming and J lost 6 bases, with 11 bases between them. Germline V gene data show CDR1 as SGHDT and CDR2 as YYEEEE.

The chain couples TRBV2 to TRBJ1-3; no firm D call. V dropped 5 bases and J dropped 0 bases, with 17 bases sitting between them. Germline lookup yields CDR1 SNHLY and CDR2 FYNNEI. The CDR3 spans 17 residues. The CDR3 reads CASSLLAGANSGNTIYF. In DNA form, the CDR3 reads TGTGCCAGCAGTCTATTAGCAGGTGCCAACTCTGGAAACACCATATATTTT.

CDR3 DNA: TGTGCCAGCGGGGGAGCAATCATGAACACTGAAGCTTTCTTT. Its protein is CASGGAIMNTEAFF. The V gene is TRBV7-8, the J gene TRBJ1-1; D perhaps matches TRBD1 (5 bases). The CDR3 has 14 residues. V was pared by 8 bases and J by 0 bases, with 13 bases between. Germline CDR1 SGHVS, CDR2 FQNEAQ.

The chain uses TRBV28 and TRBJ1-2; 11 nucleotides match TRBD1. The CDR3 contains 15 residues. The germline V gene has CDR1 MDHEN and CDR2 SYDVKM. The J segment lost 3 bases and the V segment lost 11 bases, leaving 11 bases of the junction unmatched. The CDR3: CAVLHRDRGDYGYTF. The CDR3 coding sequence is TGTGCCGTTCTTCACCGGGACAGGGGGGACTATGGCTACACCTTC.

The chain links TRBV4-1 to TRBJ2-2, with 9 bases fitting TRBD1. This CDR3 is built from 19 residues. V was pared by 5 bases and J by 7 bases, with 20 bases of the junction left unmatched. Germline CDR1 is MGHRA and CDR2 is YSYEKL. The CDR3 region is CASSGWTGETNTLFGELFF. CDR3 sequence (DNA): TGCGCCAGCAGCGGATGGACAGGGGAAACTAATACACTTTTCGGGGAGCTGTTTTTT.

Here the CDR3 reads CASSITGERTEAFF. CDR3 bases: TGTGCCAGCAGCATTACAGGGGAAAGGACTGAAGCTTTCTTT. The chain is built from TRBV7-9 and TRBJ1-1; TRBD1 aligns across 7 bases. Trimming removed 5 bases from V and 5 bases from J; junction bases left unmatched: 8. The CDR3 contains 14 residues. The germline gives CDR1 SEHNR, CDR2 FQNEAQ (reference sequence).

This sequence joins TRBV9 and TRBJ1-4, with D maybe TRBD1 (6 bases). Germline V gene sequence: CDR1 SGDLS, CDR2 YYNGEE. V lost 4 bases and J lost 1, with 11 bases in between. The CDR3 runs to 15 residues. The CDR3, as DNA: TGTGCCAGCAGCCCACAGGGTCGAACTAATGAAAAACTGTTTTTT. Encoded protein: CASSPQGRTNEKLFF.

The genes are TRBV19 and TRBJ1-1; D uncertain. V was cut by 3 bases and J by 1 base, with 9 bases left in between. This CDR3 contains 14 residues. The germline V gene encodes CDR1 LNHDA and CDR2 SQIVND (reference sequence). CDR3: CASSIGVANTEAFF. CDR3 DNA sequence: TGTGCCAGTAGTATCGGGGTTGCGAACACTGAAGCTTTCTTT. Full variable domain (missing parts from reference TRBV19 and TRBJ1-1): DGGITQSPKYLFRKEGQNVTLSCEQNLNHDAMYWYRQDPGQGLRLIYYSQIVNDFQKGDIAEGYSVSREKKESFPLTVTSAQKNPTAFYLCASSIGVANTEAFFGQGTRLTVV.

There are a few counts of this clone. V gene TRBV6-5 combines with J gene TRBJ2-3; 8 bases fit TRBD2. V dropped 6 bases and J dropped 5; count of bases not matched to a gene: 7. This CDR3 is built from 14 residues. Germline lookup yields CDR1 MNHEY and CDR2 SVGAGI. This chain's CDR3 is CASSLSGIGDTQYF. CDR3 DNA: TGTGCCAGCAGCCTTAGCGGGATCGGAGATACGCAGTATTTT.

CDR3 nucleotide sequence: TGTGCCAGTCTAAATGATTTTTCGGGTGAGCAGTTCTTC. Translating it yields CASLNDFSGEQFF. This rearrangement joins TRBV6-5 to TRBJ2-1, with D unclear. V lost 9 bases to trimming and J lost 9 bases, with 18 bases between them. Germline V lookup: CDR1 MNHEY, CDR2 SVGAGI. The CDR3 loop spans 13 amino acids.

The chain uses TRBV28 and TRBJ2-5, with 9 bases lining up with TRBD2. Germline V gene data show CDR1 as MDHEN and CDR2 as SYDVKM. The CDR3 totals 15 residues. The V segment lost 8 bases and the J segment 4 bases; nucleotides outside the gene matches: 11. DNA for the CDR3: TGTGCCAGCTGGACCGCCGCGGGAGGGAGAGAGACCCAGTACTTC. This gives the protein CASWTAAGGRETQYF.

The chain uses TRBV27 and TRBJ2-6, with TRBD1 matching over 7 bases. Germline-derived CDR1 and CDR2 are MNHEY and SMNVEV (reference sequence). V gave up 5 bases and J gave up 4 bases; unmatched junction bases: 14. The CDR3 runs 18 residues. The CDR3 coding sequence is TGTGCCAGCAGTGTTTACAGGGGACGGGCTTCCGGGGCCAACGTCCTGACTTTC. It codes for CASSVYRGRASGANVLTF.

This clone was detected a few times. The rearrangement joins TRBV7-9 to TRBJ1-2, with TRBD1 as a possible D gene (5 bases). Per the germline V gene, CDR1 is SEHNR and CDR2 is FQNEAQ (reference sequence). The CDR3 length is 15 residues. V was cut by 1 base and J by 2 bases, with 11 bases left in between. CDR3 region: CASSLVRDGNYGYTF. The CDR3 region has the DNA TGTGCCAGCAGCTTAGTTCGGGACGGCAACTATGGCTACACCTTC.

The J gene is TRBJ1-1, the V gene TRBV7-9; no firm D call. CDR1 SEHNR and CDR2 FQNEAQ come from the germline V gene (reference sequence). The CDR3 length is 11 residues. Trimming took off 4 bases at V and 4 bases at J, with 4 bases between the two ends. CDR3 protein: CASSWGTEAFF. In nucleotides, the CDR3 is TGTGCCAGCAGCTGGGGCACTGAAGCTTTCTTT.

The chain uses TRBV15 and TRBJ2-5; D is undetermined. The CDR3 is 12 amino acids. The V and J ends lost 0 bases and 14 bases respectively, with 13 bases between them. Looked up from germline, CDR1 is LNHNV and CDR2 is YYDKDF (reference sequence). CDR3 loop: CATSREADNPYF. The CDR3 coding sequence is TGTGCCACCAGCAGAGAAGCCGACAACCCATACTTC. Complete variable domain (other parts from reference TRBV15 and TRBJ2-5): DAMVIQNPRYQVTQFGKPVTLSCSQTLNHNVMYWYQQKSSQAPKLLFHYYDKDFNNEADTPDNFQSRRPNTSFCFLDIRSPGLGDTAMYLCATSREADNPYFGPGTRLLVL.

V and J are TRBV10-1 and TRBJ2-2, with 7 nucleotides matching TRBD1. J was trimmed by 2 bases and V by 4 bases; bases with no gene match: 13. The germline V gene has CDR1 WNHNN and CDR2 SYGVQD (reference sequence). The CDR3 covers 18 residues. The CDR3 DNA is TGCGCCAGCAGTGTAGGGGGCATCCTGGCGGGTAACACCGGGGAGCTGTTTTTT. It codes for CASSVGGILAGNTGELFF.